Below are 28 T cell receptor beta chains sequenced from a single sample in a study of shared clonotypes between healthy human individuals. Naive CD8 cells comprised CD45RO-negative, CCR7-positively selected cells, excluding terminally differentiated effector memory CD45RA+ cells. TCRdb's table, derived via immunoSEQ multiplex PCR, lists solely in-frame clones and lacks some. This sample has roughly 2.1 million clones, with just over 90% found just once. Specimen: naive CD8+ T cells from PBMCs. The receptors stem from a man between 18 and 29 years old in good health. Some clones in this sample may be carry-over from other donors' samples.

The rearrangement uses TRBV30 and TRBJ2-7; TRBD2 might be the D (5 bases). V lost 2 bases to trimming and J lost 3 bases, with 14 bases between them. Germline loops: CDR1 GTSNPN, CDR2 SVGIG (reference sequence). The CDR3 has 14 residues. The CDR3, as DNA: TGTGCCTGGAGTCCCCAAGTAGACTACTACGAGCAGTACTTC. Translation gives CAWSPQVDYYEQYF.

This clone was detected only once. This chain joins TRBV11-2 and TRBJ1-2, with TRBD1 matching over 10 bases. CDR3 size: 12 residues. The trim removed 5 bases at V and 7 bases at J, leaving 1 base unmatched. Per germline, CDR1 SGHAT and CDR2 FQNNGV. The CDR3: CASSRTGGGYTF. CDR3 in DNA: TGTGCCAGCAGCAGGACAGGGGGTGGCTACACCTTC.

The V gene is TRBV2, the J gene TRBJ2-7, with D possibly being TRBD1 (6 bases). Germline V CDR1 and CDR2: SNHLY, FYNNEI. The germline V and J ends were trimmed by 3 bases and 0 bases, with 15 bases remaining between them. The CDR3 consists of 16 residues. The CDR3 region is CASSDFRGWSSYEQYF. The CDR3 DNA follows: TGTGCCAGCAGTGATTTCAGGGGCTGGAGCTCCTACGAGCAGTACTTC.

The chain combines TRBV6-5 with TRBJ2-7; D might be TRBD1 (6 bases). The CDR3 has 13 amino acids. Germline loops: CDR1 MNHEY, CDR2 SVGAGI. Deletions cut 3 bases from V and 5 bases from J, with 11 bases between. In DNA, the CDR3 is TGTGCCAGCAGTTATTTAGAGGGGGACGAGCAGTACTTC. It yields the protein CASSYLEGDEQYF.

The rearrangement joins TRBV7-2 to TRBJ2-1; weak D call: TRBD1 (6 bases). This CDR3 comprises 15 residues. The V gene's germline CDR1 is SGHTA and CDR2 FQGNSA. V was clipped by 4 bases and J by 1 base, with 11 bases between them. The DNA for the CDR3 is TGTGCCAGCAGCTCTGACAGGTTATCCTACAATGAGCAGTTCTTC. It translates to CASSSDRLSYNEQFF. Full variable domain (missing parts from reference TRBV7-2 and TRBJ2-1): GAGVSQSPSNKVTEKGKDVELRCDPISGHTALYWYRQSLGQGLEFLIYFQGNSAPDKSGLPSDRFSAERTGGSVSTLTIQRTQQEDSAVYLCASSSDRLSYNEQFFGPGTRLTVL.

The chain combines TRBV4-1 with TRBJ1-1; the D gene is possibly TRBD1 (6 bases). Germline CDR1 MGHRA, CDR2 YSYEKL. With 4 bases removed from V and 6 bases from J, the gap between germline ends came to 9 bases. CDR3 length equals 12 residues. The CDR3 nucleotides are TGCGCCAGCAGCCCAGGACAGCCTGAAGCTTTCTTT. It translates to CASSPGQPEAFF.

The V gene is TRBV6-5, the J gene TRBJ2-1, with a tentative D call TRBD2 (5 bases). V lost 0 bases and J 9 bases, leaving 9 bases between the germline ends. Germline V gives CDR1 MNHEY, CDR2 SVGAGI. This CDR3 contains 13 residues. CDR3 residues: CASSYSSAGEQFF. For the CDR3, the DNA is TGTGCCAGCAGTTACTCCAGCGCGGGTGAGCAGTTCTTC.

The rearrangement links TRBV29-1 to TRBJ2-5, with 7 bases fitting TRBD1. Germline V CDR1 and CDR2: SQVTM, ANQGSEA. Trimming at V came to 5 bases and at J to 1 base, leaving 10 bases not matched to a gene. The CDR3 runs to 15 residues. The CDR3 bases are TGCAGCGTTCGGGACAGACCTTTATCCCAAGAGACCCAGTACTTC. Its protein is CSVRDRPLSQETQYF.

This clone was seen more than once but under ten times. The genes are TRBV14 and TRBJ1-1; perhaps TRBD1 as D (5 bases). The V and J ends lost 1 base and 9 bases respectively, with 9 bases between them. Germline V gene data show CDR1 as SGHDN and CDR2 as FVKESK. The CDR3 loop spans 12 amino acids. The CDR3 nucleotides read TGTGCCAGCAGCCAAGCGGGGCTCAAAGCTTTCTTT. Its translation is CASSQAGLKAFF.

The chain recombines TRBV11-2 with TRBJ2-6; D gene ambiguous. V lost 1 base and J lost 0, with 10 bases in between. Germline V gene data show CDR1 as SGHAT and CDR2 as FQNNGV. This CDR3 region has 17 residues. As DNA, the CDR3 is TGTGCCAGCAGCTTAGGGGCAGCCAGCTCTGGGGCCAACGTCCTGACTTTC. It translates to CASSLGAASSGANVLTF. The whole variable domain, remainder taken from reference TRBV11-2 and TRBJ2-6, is EAGVAQSPRYKIIEKRQSVAFWCNPISGHATLYWYQQILGQGPKLLIQFQNNGVVDDSQLPKDRFSAERLKGVDSTLKIQPAKLEDSAVYLCASSLGAASSGANVLTFGAGSRLTVL.

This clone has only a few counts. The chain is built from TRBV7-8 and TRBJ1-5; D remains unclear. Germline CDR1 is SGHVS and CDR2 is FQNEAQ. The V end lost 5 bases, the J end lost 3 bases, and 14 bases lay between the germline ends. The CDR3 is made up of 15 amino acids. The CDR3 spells CASSPRMGINQPQHF. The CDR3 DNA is TGTGCCAGCAGCCCTAGAATGGGTATCAATCAGCCCCAGCATTTT.

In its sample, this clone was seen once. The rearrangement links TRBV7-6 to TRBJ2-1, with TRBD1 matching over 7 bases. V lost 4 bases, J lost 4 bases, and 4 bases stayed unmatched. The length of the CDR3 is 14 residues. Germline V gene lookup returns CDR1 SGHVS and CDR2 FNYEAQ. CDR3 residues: CASSSDRVYNEQFF. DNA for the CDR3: TGTGCCAGCAGCTCCGACAGGGTTTACAATGAGCAGTTCTTC.

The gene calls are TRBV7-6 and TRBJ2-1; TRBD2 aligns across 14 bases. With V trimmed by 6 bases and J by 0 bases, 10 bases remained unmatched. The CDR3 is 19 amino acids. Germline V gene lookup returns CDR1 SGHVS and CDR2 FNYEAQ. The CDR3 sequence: CASSPTSGRAASSYNEQFF. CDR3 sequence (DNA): TGTGCCAGCAGTCCGACTAGCGGGAGGGCCGCGAGCTCCTACAATGAGCAGTTCTTC.

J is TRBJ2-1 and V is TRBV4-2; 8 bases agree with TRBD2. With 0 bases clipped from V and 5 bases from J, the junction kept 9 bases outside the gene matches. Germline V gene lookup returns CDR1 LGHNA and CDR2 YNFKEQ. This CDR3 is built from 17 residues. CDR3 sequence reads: CASSQEGGGRSDNEQFF. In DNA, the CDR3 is TGTGCCAGCAGCCAAGAAGGCGGCGGGAGGTCTGACAATGAGCAGTTCTTC.

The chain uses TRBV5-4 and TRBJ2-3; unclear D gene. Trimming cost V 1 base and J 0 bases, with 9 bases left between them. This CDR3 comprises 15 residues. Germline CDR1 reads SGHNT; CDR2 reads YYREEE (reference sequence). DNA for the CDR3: TGTGCCAGCAGCTTGCCCCGCGGTAGCACAGATACGCAGTATTTT. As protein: CASSLPRGSTDTQYF.

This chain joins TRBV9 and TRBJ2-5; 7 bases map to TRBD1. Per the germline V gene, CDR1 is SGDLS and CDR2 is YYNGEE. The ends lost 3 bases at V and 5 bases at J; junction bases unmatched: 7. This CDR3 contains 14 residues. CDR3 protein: CASSEGTVLETQYF. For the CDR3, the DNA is TGTGCCAGCAGCGAGGGGACAGTTCTCGAGACCCAGTACTTC.

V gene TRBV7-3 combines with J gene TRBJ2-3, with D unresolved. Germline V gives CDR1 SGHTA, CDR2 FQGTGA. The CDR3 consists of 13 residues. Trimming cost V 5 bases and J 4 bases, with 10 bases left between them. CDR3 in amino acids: CASSIDLPDTQYF. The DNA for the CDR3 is TGTGCCAGCAGCATAGACCTCCCAGATACGCAGTATTTT.

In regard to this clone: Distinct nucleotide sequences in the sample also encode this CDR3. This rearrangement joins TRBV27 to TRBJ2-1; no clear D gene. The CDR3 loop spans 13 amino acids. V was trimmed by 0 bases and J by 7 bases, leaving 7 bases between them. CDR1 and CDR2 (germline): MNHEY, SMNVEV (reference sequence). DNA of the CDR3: TGTGCCAGCAGTTTATCGGTGGCAAATGAGCAGTTCTTC. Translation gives CASSLSVANEQFF.

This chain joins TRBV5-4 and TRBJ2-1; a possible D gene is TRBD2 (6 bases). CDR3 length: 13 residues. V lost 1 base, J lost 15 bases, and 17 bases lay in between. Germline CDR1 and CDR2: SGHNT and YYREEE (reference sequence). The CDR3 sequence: CASSLRTGEVGFF. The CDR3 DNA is TGTGCCAGCAGCTTGAGAACGGGAGAGGTGGGGTTCTTC. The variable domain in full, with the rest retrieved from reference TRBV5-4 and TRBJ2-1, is ETGVTQSPTHLIKTRGQQVTLRCSSQSGHNTVSWYQQALGQGPQFIFQYYREEENGRGNFPPRFSGLQFPNYSSELNVNALELDDSALYLCASSLRTGEVGFFGPGTRLTVL.

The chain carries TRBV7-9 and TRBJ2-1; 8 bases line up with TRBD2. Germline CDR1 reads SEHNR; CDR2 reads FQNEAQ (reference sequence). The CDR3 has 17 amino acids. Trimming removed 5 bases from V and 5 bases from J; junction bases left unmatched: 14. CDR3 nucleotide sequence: TGTGCCAGCAGCGGCTTAGGAGCGGGAGAGATAAACAATGAGCAGTTCTTC. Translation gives CASSGLGAGEINNEQFF.

CDR3 loop: CASSERWPPEQFF. The CDR3 nucleotides are TGTGCCAGCAGTGAAAGGTGGCCTCCGGAGCAGTTCTTC. The J gene is TRBJ2-1, the V gene TRBV6-1, with D unclear. This CDR3 is built from 13 residues. The ends were cut back, 2 bases at V and 10 bases at J, with 12 bases in the middle. CDR1 is MNHNS and CDR2 is SASEGT in the germline V gene.

This CDR3 is CAISDYRLANQPQHF. Written as DNA, the CDR3 is TGTGCCATCAGTGACTACAGGCTAGCCAATCAGCCCCAGCATTTT. The chain has TRBV10-3 and TRBJ1-5; D is perhaps TRBD1 (5 bases). The V end lost 3 bases, the J end lost 3 bases, and 12 bases lay between the germline ends. This CDR3 is 15 amino acids long. From germline, CDR1 is ENHRY and CDR2 SYGVKD.

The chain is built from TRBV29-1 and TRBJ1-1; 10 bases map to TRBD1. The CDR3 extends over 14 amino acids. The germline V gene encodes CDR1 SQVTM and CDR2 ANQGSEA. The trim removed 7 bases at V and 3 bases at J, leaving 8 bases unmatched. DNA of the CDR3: TGCAGCGACTCCGGGACAGGGGCTTACACTGAAGCTTTCTTT. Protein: CSDSGTGAYTEAFF.

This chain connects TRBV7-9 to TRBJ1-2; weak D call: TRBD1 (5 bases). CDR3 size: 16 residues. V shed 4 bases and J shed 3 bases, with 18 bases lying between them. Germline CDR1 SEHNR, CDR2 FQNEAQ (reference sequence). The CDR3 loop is CASSSSLLGRYYGYTF. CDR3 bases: TGTGCCAGCAGCTCCTCTTTGTTGGGACGGTACTATGGCTACACCTTC.

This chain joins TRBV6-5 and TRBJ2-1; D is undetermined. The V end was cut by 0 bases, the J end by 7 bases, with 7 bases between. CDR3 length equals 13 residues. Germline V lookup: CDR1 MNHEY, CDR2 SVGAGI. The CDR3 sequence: CASSYSPENEQFF. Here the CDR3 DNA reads TGTGCCAGCAGTTACTCTCCGGAGAATGAGCAGTTCTTC.

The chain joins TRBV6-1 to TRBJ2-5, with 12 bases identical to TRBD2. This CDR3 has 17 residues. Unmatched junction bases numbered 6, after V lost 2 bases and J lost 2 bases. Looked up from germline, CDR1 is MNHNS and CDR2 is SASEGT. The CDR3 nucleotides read TGTGCCAGCAGTGAATGGGGACTAGCGGGCCCACAAGAGACCCAGTACTTC. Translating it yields CASSEWGLAGPQETQYF.

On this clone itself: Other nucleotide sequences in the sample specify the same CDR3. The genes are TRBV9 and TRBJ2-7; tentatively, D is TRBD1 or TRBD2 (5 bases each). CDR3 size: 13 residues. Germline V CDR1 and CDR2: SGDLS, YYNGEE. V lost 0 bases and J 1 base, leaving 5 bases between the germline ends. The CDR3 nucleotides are TGTGCCAGCAGCGTAGGGGGGTCCTACGAGCAGTACTTC. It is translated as CASSVGGSYEQYF.

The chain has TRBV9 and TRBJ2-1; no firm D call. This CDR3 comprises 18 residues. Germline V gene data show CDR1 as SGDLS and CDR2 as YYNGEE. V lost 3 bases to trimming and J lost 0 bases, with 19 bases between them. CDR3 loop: CASSENPQTASSYNEQFF. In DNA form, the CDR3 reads TGTGCCAGCAGCGAAAACCCACAAACTGCGAGCTCCTACAATGAGCAGTTCTTC.